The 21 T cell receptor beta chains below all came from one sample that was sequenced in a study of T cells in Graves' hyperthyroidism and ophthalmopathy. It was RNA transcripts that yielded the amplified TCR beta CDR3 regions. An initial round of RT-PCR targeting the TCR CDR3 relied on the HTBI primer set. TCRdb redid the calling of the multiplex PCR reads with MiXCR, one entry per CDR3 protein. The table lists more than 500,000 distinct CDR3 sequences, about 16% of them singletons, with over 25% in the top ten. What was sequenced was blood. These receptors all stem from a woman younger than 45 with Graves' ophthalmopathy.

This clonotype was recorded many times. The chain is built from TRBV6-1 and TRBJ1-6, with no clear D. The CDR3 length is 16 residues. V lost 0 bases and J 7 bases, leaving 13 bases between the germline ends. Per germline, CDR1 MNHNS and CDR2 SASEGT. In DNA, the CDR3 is TGTGCCAGCAGTGAAGCAGCGGGATTTGGGAATTCACCCCTCCACTTT. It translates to CASSEAAGFGNSPLHF.

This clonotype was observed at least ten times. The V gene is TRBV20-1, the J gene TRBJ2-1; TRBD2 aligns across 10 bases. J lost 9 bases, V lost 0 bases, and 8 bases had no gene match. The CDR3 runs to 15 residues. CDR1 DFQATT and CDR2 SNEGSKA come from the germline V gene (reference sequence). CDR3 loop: CSARELLAGSGEQFF. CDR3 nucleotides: TGCAGTGCTAGAGAACTACTAGCGGGATCAGGTGAGCAGTTCTTC.

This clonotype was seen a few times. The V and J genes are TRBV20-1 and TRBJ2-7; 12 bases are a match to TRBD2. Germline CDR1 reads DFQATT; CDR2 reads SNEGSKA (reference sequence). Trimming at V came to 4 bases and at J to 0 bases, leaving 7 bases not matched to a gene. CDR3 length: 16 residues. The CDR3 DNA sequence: TGCAGTGCTACCCAAGGACTAGCGGGAACCTCCTACGAGCAGTACTTC. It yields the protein CSATQGLAGTSYEQYF.

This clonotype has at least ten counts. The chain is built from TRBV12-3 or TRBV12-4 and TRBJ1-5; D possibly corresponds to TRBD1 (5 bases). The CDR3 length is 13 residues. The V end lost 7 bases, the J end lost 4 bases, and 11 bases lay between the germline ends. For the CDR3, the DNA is TGTGCCAGCACTCCCTCAGGGAATCAGCCCCAGCATTTT. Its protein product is CASTPSGNQPQHF.

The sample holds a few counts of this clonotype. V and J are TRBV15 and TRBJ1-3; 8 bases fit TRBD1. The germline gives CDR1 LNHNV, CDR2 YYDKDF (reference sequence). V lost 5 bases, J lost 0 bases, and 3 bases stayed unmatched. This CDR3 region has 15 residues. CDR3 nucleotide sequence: TGTGCCACCAGCCGGGACAGGACCTCTGGAAACACCATATATTTT. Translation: CATSRDRTSGNTIYF.

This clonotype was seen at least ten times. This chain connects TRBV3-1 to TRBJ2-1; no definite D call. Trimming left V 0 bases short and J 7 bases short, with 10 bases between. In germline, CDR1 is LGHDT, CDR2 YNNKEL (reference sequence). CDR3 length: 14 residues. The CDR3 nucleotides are TGTGCCAGCAGCCAAGATAACCTGCCTAATGAGCAGTTCTTC. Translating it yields CASSQDNLPNEQFF.

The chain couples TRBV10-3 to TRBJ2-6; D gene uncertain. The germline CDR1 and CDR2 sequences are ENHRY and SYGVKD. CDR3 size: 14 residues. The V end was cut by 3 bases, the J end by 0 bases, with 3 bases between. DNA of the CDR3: TGTGCCATCAGTGACAGCTCTGGGGCCAACGTCCTGACTTTC. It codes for CAISDSSGANVLTF.

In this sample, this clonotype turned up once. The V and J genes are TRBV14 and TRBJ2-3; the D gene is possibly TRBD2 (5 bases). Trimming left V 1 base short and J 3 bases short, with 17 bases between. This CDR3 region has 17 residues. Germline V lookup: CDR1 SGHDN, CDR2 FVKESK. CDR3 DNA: TGTGCCAGCAGCCAAGGGCGTGGGAGTTCATGGACAGATACGCAGTATTTT. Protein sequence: CASSQGRGSSWTDTQYF.

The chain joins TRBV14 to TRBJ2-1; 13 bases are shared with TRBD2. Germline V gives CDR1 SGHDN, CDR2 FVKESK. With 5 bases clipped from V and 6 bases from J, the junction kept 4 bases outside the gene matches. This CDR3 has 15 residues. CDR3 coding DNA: TGTGCCAGCAGCGTGGGACTAGCGGGACTCAATGAGCAGTTCTTC. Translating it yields CASSVGLAGLNEQFF.

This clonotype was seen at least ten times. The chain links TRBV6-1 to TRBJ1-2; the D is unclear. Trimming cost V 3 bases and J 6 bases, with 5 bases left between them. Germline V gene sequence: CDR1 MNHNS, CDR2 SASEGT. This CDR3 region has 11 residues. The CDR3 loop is CASSDGHGYTF. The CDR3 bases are TGTGCCAGCAGTGACGGCCATGGCTACACCTTC.

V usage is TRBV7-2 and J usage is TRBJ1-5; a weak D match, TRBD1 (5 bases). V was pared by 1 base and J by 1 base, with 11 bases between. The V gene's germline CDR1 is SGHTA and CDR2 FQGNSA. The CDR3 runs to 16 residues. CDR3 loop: CASSLGGWGSNQPQHF. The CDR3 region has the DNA TGTGCCAGCAGCTTAGGGGGTTGGGGGAGCAATCAGCCCCAGCATTTT.

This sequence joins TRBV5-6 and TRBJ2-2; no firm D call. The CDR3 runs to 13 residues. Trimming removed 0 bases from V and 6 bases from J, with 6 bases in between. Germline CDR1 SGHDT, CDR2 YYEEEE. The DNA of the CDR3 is TGTGCCAGCAGCTTGGCGGTCCCCGGGGAGCTGTTTTTT. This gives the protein CASSLAVPGELFF. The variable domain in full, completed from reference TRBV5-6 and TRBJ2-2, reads DAGVTQSPTHLIKTRGQQVTLRCSPKSGHDTVSWYQQALGQGPQFIFQYYEEEERQRGNFPDRFSGHQFPNYSSELNVNALLLGDSALYLCASSLAVPGELFFGEGSRLTVL.

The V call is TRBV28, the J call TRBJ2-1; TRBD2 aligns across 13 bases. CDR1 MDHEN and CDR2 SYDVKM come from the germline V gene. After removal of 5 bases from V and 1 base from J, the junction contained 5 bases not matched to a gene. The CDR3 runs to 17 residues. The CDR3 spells CASSRRTSGRSYNEQFF. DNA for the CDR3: TGTGCCAGCAGTCGACGGACTAGCGGGAGATCCTACAATGAGCAGTTCTTC.

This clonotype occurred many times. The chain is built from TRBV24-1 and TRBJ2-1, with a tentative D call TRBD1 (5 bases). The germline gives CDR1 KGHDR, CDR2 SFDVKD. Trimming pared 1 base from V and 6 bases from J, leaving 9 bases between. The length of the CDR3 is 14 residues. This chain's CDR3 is CATSDLWTPNEQFF. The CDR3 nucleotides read TGTGCCACCAGTGATTTATGGACACCCAATGAGCAGTTCTTC.

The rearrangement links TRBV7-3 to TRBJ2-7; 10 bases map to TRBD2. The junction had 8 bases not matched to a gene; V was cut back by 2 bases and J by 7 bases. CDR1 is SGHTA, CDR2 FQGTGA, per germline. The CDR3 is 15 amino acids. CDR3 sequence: CASSLESGRAVEQYF. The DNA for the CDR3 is TGTGCCAGCAGCTTAGAAAGCGGGAGGGCCGTTGAGCAGTACTTC.

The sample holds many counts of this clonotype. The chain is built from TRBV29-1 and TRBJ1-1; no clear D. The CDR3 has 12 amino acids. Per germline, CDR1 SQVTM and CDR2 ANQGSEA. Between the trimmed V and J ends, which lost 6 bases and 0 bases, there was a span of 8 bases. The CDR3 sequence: CSVPEVNTEAFF. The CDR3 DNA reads TGCAGCGTCCCGGAGGTGAACACTGAAGCTTTCTTT.

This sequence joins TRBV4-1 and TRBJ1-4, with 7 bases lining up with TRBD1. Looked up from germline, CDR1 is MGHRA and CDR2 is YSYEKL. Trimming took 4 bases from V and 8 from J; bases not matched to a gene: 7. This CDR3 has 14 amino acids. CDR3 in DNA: TGCGCCAGCAGCCTGCAGGGGGTAGAGGAAAAACTGTTTTTT. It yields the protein CASSLQGVEEKLFF.

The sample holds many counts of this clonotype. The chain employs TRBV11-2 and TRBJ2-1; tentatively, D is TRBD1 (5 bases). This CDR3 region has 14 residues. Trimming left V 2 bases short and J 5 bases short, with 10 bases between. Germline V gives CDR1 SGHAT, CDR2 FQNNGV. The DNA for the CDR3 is TGTGCCAGCAGCTTACGGCAGGGCCACAATGAGCAGTTCTTC. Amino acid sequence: CASSLRQGHNEQFF.

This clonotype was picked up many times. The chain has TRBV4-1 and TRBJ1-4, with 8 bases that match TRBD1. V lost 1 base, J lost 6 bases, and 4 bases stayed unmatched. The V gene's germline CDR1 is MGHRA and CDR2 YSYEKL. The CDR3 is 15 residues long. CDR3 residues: CASSQAGTGDEKLFF. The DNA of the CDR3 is TGCGCCAGCAGCCAAGCGGGGACAGGAGATGAAAAACTGTTTTTT.

The CDR3 protein is CSARIIGTENYGYTF. The CDR3 DNA reads as TGCAGTGCTAGAATTATTGGGACAGAGAACTATGGCTACACCTTC. The V gene is TRBV20-1, the J gene TRBJ1-2; 7 bases map to TRBD1. The ends lost 2 bases at V and 2 bases at J; junction bases unmatched: 8. Per the germline V gene, CDR1 is DFQATT and CDR2 is SNEGSKA (reference sequence). The CDR3 runs to 15 residues.

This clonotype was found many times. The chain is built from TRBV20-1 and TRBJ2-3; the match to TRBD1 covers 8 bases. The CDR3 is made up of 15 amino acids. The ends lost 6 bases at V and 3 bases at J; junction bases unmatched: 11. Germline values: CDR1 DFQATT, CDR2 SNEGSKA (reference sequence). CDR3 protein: CSALTGVPSTDTQYF. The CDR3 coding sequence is TGCAGTGCCTTGACAGGGGTGCCTAGTACAGATACGCAGTATTTT.